A single sample is the source of the 12 T cell receptor beta chains below, sequenced in a study of T-cell reconstitution after alpha-beta-depleted transplantation in children (dated by TCRdb to about 2016). Receptor amplification or capture employed PCR. Instrument used: Illumina HiSeq 2500. TCR library preparation used molecular barcoding, with unique molecular identifiers applied to normalize quantification of the TCRbeta repertoire. Through fastp at Q25 and MiXCR, TCRdb rebuilt clones from the public reads, retaining in-frame beta chains. Records with the same CDR3 protein are collapsed into one entry carrying the most frequent genes and DNA. The table for this sample lists about 24,000 distinct CDR3 sequences; 11% of them were counted only once. The top ten clones comprise approximately 23% of the sample. The sequenced sample was PBMCs from the stem cell graft donor, obtained from the stem cell graft. Every receptor here comes from a human donor who donated a stem cell graft to a child with chronic granulomatous disease.

There are many counts of this clonotype. The J gene is TRBJ2-7, the V gene TRBV7-9; D may correspond to TRBD1 or TRBD2 (5 bases each). Between the trimmed V and J ends, which lost 5 bases and 1 base, there was a span of 15 bases. Looked up from germline, CDR1 is SEHNR and CDR2 is FQNEAQ (reference sequence). This CDR3 comprises 15 residues. The CDR3 region is CASSPKGTESYEQYF. The CDR3 nucleotides read TGTGCCAGCAGCCCTAAGGGGACGGAATCCTACGAGCAGTACTTC. Using reference TRBV7-9 and TRBJ2-7 for the parts outside the CDR3, the full variable domain is DTGVSQNPRHKITKRGQNVTFRCDPISEHNRLYWYRQTLGQGPEFLTYFQNEAQLEKSRLLSDRFSAERPKGSFSTLEIQRTEQGDSAMYLCASSPKGTESYEQYFGPGTRLTVT.

Many counts were recorded for this clonotype. V and J are TRBV5-1 and TRBJ2-7, with TRBD2 as a possible D gene (6 bases). CDR1 SGHRS and CDR2 YFSETQ come from the germline V gene. The CDR3 runs to 13 residues. Between the trimmed V and J ends, which lost 2 bases and 3 bases, there was a span of 9 bases. CDR3 sequence reads: CASSFTSSYEQYF. CDR3 in DNA: TGCGCCAGCAGCTTTACTAGCAGCTACGAGCAGTACTTC.

This clonotype appeared many times. This chain connects TRBV27 to TRBJ1-6; D gene unclear. CDR1 and CDR2 (germline): MNHEY, SMNVEV (reference sequence). The germline V and J ends were trimmed by 8 bases and 9 bases, with 14 bases remaining between them. CDR3 length: 13 residues. The DNA of the CDR3 is TGTGCCAGCGCCCTCGGGGTAGGTTCACCCCTCCACTTT. Translation gives CASALGVGSPLHF.

Many counts were recorded for this clonotype. The chain recombines TRBV11-2 with TRBJ2-1, with a possible D match to TRBD2 (7 bases). Between the trimmed V and J ends, which lost 5 bases and 2 bases, there was a span of 16 bases. Germline-derived CDR1 and CDR2 are SGHAT and FQNNGV. The CDR3 is 16 amino acids. CDR3 nucleotides: TGTGCCAGCAGCCGGGGCGGGGGCGTTACCTACAATGAGCAGTTCTTC. Its translation is CASSRGGGVTYNEQFF.

The V and J genes are TRBV7-2 and TRBJ2-5, with unresolved D. Germline V gene data show CDR1 as SGHTA and CDR2 as FQGNSA. The V end lost 6 bases, the J end lost 2 bases, and 13 bases lay between the germline ends. The CDR3 sequence is 14 residues long. The CDR3 DNA sequence: TGTGCCAGCAGTCCGACTGGTACACAAGAGACCCAGTACTTC. It translates to CASSPTGTQETQYF.

There are many counts of this clonotype. The chain recombines TRBV20-1 with TRBJ1-6; D gene unclear. Germline V gene sequence: CDR1 DFQATT, CDR2 SNEGSKA (reference sequence). The CDR3 is 15 amino acids. The V and J ends lost 5 bases and 0 bases respectively, with 11 bases between them. CDR3 coding DNA: TGCAGTGCTCGACGGGCCCGCTCCTATAATTCACCCCTCCACTTT. Its translation is CSARRARSYNSPLHF.

The gene calls are TRBV2 and TRBJ2-3, with 13 bases identical to TRBD2. This CDR3 has 18 amino acids. CDR1 is SNHLY, CDR2 FYNNEI, per germline. With 11 bases clipped from V and 4 bases from J, the junction kept 18 bases outside the gene matches. CDR3 region: CAFCPALAGGPTSDTQYF. The CDR3 DNA is TGTGCCTTCTGCCCTGCACTAGCGGGAGGGCCAACGTCAGATACGCAGTATTTT.

This clonotype was observed at least ten times. The V gene is TRBV29-1, the J gene TRBJ1-1; TRBD1 matches at 7 bases. This CDR3 spans 14 amino acids. The germline V gene has CDR1 SQVTM and CDR2 ANQGSEA. Trimming at V came to 6 bases and at J to 2 bases, leaving 9 bases not matched to a gene. The CDR3 reads CSVPDGTANTEAFF. Written as DNA, the CDR3 is TGCAGCGTGCCCGACGGGACAGCTAACACTGAAGCTTTCTTT.

This clonotype was seen ten or more times. The genes are TRBV12-3 or TRBV12-4 and TRBJ2-7; 7 positions match TRBD1. The CDR3 length is 15 residues. With 5 bases clipped from V and 7 bases from J, the junction kept 14 bases outside the gene matches. CDR3 in amino acids: CASSPRDSGVGEQYF. CDR3 nucleotides: TGTGCCAGCAGTCCACGGGACAGTGGAGTGGGTGAGCAGTACTTC.

This clonotype was picked up many times. The chain carries TRBV28 and TRBJ1-1, with D possibly TRBD1 on 6 matching bases. Germline V gives CDR1 MDHEN, CDR2 SYDVKM. Trimming removed 3 bases at V and 7 bases at J, with 9 bases between. The CDR3 totals 12 residues. The chain's CDR3 is CASSFTGNEAFF. DNA for the CDR3: TGTGCCAGCAGTTTCACAGGGAATGAAGCTTTCTTT. Using reference TRBV28 and TRBJ1-1 for the parts outside the CDR3, the full variable domain is DVKVTQSSRYLVKRTGEKVFLECVQDMDHENMFWYRQDPGLGLRLIYFSYDVKMKEKGDIPEGYSVSREKKERFSLILESASTNQTSMYLCASSFTGNEAFFGQGTRLTVV.

This clonotype was observed a handful of times. The chain joins TRBV6-5 to TRBJ2-1, with a possible D match to TRBD1 (5 bases). This CDR3 has 15 amino acids. From germline, CDR1 is MNHEY and CDR2 SVGAGI. The V gene lost 0 bases and the J gene lost 1 base, with 7 bases spanning the gap. The CDR3 DNA reads TGTGCCAGCAGTTACTCAGGGGATTCCTACAATGAGCAGTTCTTC. It is translated as CASSYSGDSYNEQFF.

By sample share, this clonotype is medium-sized. At one end, the junction sequence differs from germline, possibly due to a read error. V and J are TRBV7-7 and TRBJ2-2; 7 nucleotides match TRBD1. Germline values: CDR1 SSHAT, CDR2 FNYEAQ (reference sequence). There are 15 residues in the CDR3. CDR3 loop: CASSPRQGGTGELFF. The CDR3, as DNA: TGTGCTAGCAGCCCGCGACAGGGCGGCACCGGGGAGCTGTTTTTT.